Below are 21 T cell receptor beta chains sequenced from a single sample in a study of OX40 agonist ivuxolimab in advanced cancers. The method was immunoSEQ multiplex PCR; TCRdb's version includes in-frame clones alone and lacks a portion of them. The table has about 59,000 clones, 85% seen once; the top ten hold 4%. Here the sequenced sample was CD4+ or CD8+ T cells sorted from blood, taken in a trial of the OX40 agonist ivuxolimab. These receptor sequences come from an adult with an advanced solid tumor such as melanoma, head and neck, liver or kidney cancer.

This clone was picked up one time. This rearrangement joins TRBV5-4 to TRBJ1-1, with 9 bases that match TRBD1. Germline-derived CDR1 and CDR2 are SGHNT and YYREEE (reference sequence). The CDR3 is 13 amino acids. V lost 4 bases to trimming and J lost 8 bases; unmatched junction nucleotides: 6. The CDR3 region is CASSLETGGEAFF. The CDR3 bases are TGTGCCAGCAGCCTGGAGACAGGGGGGGAAGCTTTCTTT.

The chain has TRBV7-3 and TRBJ2-3; no clear D. Deletions cut 2 bases from V and 4 bases from J, with 10 bases between. Germline loops: CDR1 SGHTA, CDR2 FQGTGA. The CDR3 is 14 amino acids. For the CDR3, the DNA is TGTGCCAGCAGCTTAGGGGTAGCAGCAGATACGCAGTATTTT. This codes for CASSLGVAADTQYF.

V gene TRBV2 combines with J gene TRBJ2-2; D may be TRBD1 (6 bases). Germline V gene sequence: CDR1 SNHLY, CDR2 FYNNEI. The CDR3 length is 14 residues. The ends were cut back, 10 bases at V and 0 bases at J, with 12 bases in the middle. The CDR3 loop reads CATETGANTGELFF. For the CDR3, the DNA is TGTGCCACCGAGACAGGTGCGAACACCGGGGAGCTGTTTTTT.

The gene calls are TRBV28 and TRBJ2-7, with a possible D match to TRBD2 (6 bases). Trimming took off 6 bases at V and 5 bases at J, with 14 bases between the two ends. Germline CDR1 MDHEN, CDR2 SYDVKM. The CDR3 covers 13 residues. The CDR3 reads CASSSPGGHEQYF. The CDR3 DNA follows: TGTGCCAGCAGCTCCCCCGGGGGTCACGAGCAGTACTTC.

The chain carries TRBV19 and TRBJ2-1; D gene uncertain. Trimming removed 0 bases from V and 9 bases from J, with 9 bases in between. Germline assignment: CDR1 LNHDA and CDR2 SQIVND (reference sequence). The CDR3 has 13 amino acids. CDR3 sequence (DNA): TGTGCCAGTAGTATAGATCTATGGGTTGAGCAGTTCTTC. Its protein product is CASSIDLWVEQFF. Full variable domain (remainder filled in from reference TRBV19 and TRBJ2-1): DGGITQSPKYLFRKEGQNVTLSCEQNLNHDAMYWYRQDPGQGLRLIYYSQIVNDFQKGDIAEGYSVSREKKESFPLTVTSAQKNPTAFYLCASSIDLWVEQFFGPGTRLTVL.

The V gene is TRBV4-1, the J gene TRBJ1-2, with D possibly being TRBD1 (6 bases). The V gene's germline CDR1 is MGHRA and CDR2 YSYEKL. The V end was cut by 0 bases, the J end by 5 bases, with 13 bases between. CDR3 length: 15 amino acids. CDR3 bases: TGCGCCAGCAGCCAAGATTCCGGACAGCTTTATGGCTACACCTTC. Translating gives CASSQDSGQLYGYTF.

This chain connects TRBV27 to TRBJ2-5, with 7 bases matching TRBD2. The germline V gene encodes CDR1 MNHEY and CDR2 SMNVEV (reference sequence). The CDR3 is 17 residues long. Unmatched junction bases numbered 17, after V lost 5 bases and J lost 5 bases. The CDR3 here is CASSLLGGIGLGETQYF. The CDR3 nucleotides are TGTGCCAGCAGTCTTTTGGGGGGGATCGGGCTGGGGGAGACCCAGTACTTC.

V gene TRBV19 combines with J gene TRBJ1-3, with D possibly TRBD1 on 6 matching bases. Trimming took 4 bases from V and 0 from J, leaving 25 bases between them. This CDR3 has 20 amino acids. CDR1 and CDR2 from the germline V gene are LNHDA and SQIVND (reference sequence). The CDR3 coding sequence is TGTGCCAGTAGTACGTCGCTTTTTTCCCCGGGACACTTCTCTGGAAACACCATATATTTT. Residues: CASSTSLFSPGHFSGNTIYF.

The chain links TRBV28 to TRBJ1-1; D not certain. V shed 9 bases and J shed 8 bases, with 22 bases lying between them. The germline V gene encodes CDR1 MDHEN and CDR2 SYDVKM. The length of the CDR3 is 14 residues. CDR3 in DNA: TGTGCCAGTACTACCGGGTCTGGGTCTTTGGAAGCTTTCTTT. This sequence encodes CASTTGSGSLEAFF.

This chain links TRBV11-1 with TRBJ2-5; no definite D call. Germline V lookup: CDR1 SGHAT, CDR2 FQDESV (reference sequence). The CDR3 is made up of 14 amino acids. Trimming took 5 bases from V and 3 from J, leaving 13 bases between them. The CDR3 region is CASSPRWSEETQYF. The CDR3 nucleotides read TGTGCCAGCAGCCCGAGGTGGTCCGAAGAGACCCAGTACTTC.

V is TRBV4-2 and J is TRBJ1-1, with 8 nucleotides matching TRBD1. Losses at the gene ends were 4 bases for V and 3 bases for J; bases not matched to a gene: 7. The CDR3 is made up of 15 amino acids. Germline CDR1 LGHNA, CDR2 YNFKEQ. The CDR3 protein is CASSPSTGVDTEAFF. CDR3 in DNA: TGTGCCAGCAGCCCCTCGACAGGGGTGGACACTGAAGCTTTCTTT.

The chain recombines TRBV11-2 with TRBJ2-7; tentatively, D is TRBD2 (5 bases). V was clipped by 1 base and J by 3 bases, with 13 bases between them. The germline CDR1 and CDR2 sequences are SGHAT and FQNNGV. The CDR3 has 15 residues. CDR3 bases: TGTGCCAGCAGCTTAGGGGCAGCGGCCGGCTACGAGCAGTACTTC. Residues: CASSLGAAAGYEQYF. Full variable domain (outside the CDR3, taken from reference TRBV11-2 and TRBJ2-7): EAGVAQSPRYKIIEKRQSVAFWCNPISGHATLYWYQQILGQGPKLLIQFQNNGVVDDSQLPKDRFSAERLKGVDSTLKIQPAKLEDSAVYLCASSLGAAAGYEQYFGPGTRLTVT.

The chain has TRBV10-1 and TRBJ1-1; TRBD1 is a possible D gene (6 bases). CDR1 WNHNN and CDR2 SYGVQD come from the germline V gene (reference sequence). This CDR3 has 14 amino acids. V shed 5 bases and J shed 1 base, with 11 bases lying between them. CDR3 in DNA: TGCGCCAGCAGTTATACACAGGGGAACACTGAAGCTTTCTTT. It translates to CASSYTQGNTEAFF.

This clone was observed a few times. The rearrangement joins TRBV11-2 to TRBJ2-7; D might be TRBD2 (6 bases). Germline V gene lookup returns CDR1 SGHAT and CDR2 FQNNGV. The CDR3 sequence is 15 residues long. V was clipped by 3 bases and J by 0 bases, with 12 bases between them. Written as DNA, the CDR3 is TGTGCCAGCAGCTTCAGCGGGTATACCTCCTACGAGCAGTACTTC. Amino acids: CASSFSGYTSYEQYF.

The CDR3 loop is CASSGTSGTLAKNIQYF. CDR3 DNA: TGCGCCAGCAGTGGGACTAGCGGAACCTTAGCCAAAAACATTCAGTACTTC. V is TRBV10-2 and J is TRBJ2-4; 10 nucleotides line up with TRBD2. CDR3 length: 17 residues. Germline CDR1 and CDR2: WSHSY and SAAADI. V dropped 4 bases and J dropped 0; count of bases not matched to a gene: 6.

Only one count was recorded for this clone. The rearrangement uses TRBV6-6 and TRBJ1-4; a weak D match, TRBD1 (5 bases). The CDR3 contains 14 residues. V lost 3 bases, J lost 6 bases, and 11 bases lay in between. From germline, CDR1 is MNHNY and CDR2 SVGAGI (reference sequence). Written as DNA, the CDR3 is TGTGCCAGCAGTTATAACAGGCGAGATGAAAAACTGTTTTTT. Its protein product is CASSYNRRDEKLFF.

The chain recombines TRBV6-6 with TRBJ2-7, with 7 bases identical to TRBD1. With V trimmed by 6 bases and J by 0 bases, 2 bases remained unmatched. CDR1 MNHNY and CDR2 SVGAGI come from the germline V gene (reference sequence). This CDR3 spans 13 amino acids. This chain's CDR3 is CASRTGPSYEQYF. The CDR3, as DNA: TGTGCCAGCAGGACAGGGCCCTCCTACGAGCAGTACTTC.

This clone was seen just once. CDR3: CASSLTPIPNTGELFF. For the CDR3, the DNA is TGTGCCAGCAGCTTAACCCCCATTCCGAACACCGGGGAGCTGTTTTTT. The chain is built from TRBV7-3 and TRBJ2-2; no reliable D call. CDR1 SGHTA and CDR2 FQGTGA come from the germline V gene. V lost 0 bases, J lost 0 bases, and 8 bases lay in between. This CDR3 has 16 residues.

This chain links TRBV7-7 with TRBJ1-4; 8 bases are shared with TRBD1. This CDR3 is built from 16 residues. Germline V lookup: CDR1 SSHAT, CDR2 FNYEAQ (reference sequence). The CDR3 DNA sequence: TGTGCTAGCTTTTACGGGACAGGTCCAGAGGGGGAAAAACTGTTTTTT. Amino acids: CASFYGTGPEGEKLFF.

The chain links TRBV11-2 to TRBJ2-1, with 8 bases matching TRBD2. Germline assignment: CDR1 SGHAT and CDR2 FQNNGV. The CDR3 consists of 16 residues. The ends lost 5 bases at V and 4 bases at J; junction bases unmatched: 10. The CDR3 coding sequence is TGTGCCAGCAGCCTCACCGGGACTAGGAATTACAATGAGCAGTTCTTC. It translates to CASSLTGTRNYNEQFF.

This clone was recorded a few times. The CDR3 DNA reads as TGCGCCAGCACCCTAGGGGGGGCAGCGAAAAACTATGGCTACACCTTC. Translated: CASTLGGAAKNYGYTF. The chain uses TRBV4-1 and TRBJ1-2; D possibly corresponds to TRBD1 (6 bases). The CDR3 sequence is 16 residues long. The germline V gene has CDR1 MGHRA and CDR2 YSYEKL. V was shortened by 7 bases and J by 2 bases, with 20 bases between the two germline ends.